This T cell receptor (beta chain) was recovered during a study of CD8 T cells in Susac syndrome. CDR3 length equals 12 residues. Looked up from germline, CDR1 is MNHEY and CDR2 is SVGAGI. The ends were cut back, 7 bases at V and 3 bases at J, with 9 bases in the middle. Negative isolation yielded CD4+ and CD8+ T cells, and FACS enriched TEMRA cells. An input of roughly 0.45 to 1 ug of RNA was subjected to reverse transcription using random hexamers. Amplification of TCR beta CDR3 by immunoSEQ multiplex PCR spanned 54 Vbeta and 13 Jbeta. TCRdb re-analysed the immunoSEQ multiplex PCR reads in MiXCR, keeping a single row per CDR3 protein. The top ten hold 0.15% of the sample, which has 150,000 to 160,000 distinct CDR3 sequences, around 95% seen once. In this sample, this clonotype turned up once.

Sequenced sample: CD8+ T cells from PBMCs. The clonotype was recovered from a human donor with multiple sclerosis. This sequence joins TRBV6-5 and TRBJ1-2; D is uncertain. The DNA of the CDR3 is TGTGCCAGCATGACCCAAGACTATGGCTACACCTTC. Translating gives CASMTQDYGYTF.